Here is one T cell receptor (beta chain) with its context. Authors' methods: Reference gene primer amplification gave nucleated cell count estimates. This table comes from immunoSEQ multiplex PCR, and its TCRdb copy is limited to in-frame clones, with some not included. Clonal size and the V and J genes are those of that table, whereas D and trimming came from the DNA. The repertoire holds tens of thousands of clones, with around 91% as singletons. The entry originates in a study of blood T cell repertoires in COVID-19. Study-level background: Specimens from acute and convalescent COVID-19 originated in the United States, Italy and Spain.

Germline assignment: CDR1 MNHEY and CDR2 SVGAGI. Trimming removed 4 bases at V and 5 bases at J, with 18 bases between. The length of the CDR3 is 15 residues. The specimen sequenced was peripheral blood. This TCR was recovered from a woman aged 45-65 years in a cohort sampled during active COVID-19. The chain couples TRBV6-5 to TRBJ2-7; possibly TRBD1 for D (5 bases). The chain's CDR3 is CASSSPGRALNEQYF. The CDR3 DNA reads TGTGCCAGCAGTTCCCCCGGCAGGGCCCTAAACGAGCAGTACTTC.